These 6 T cell receptor beta chains came from one sample sequenced in a study of OX40 agonist ivuxolimab in advanced cancers. Libraries were prepared by immunoSEQ multiplex PCR; TCRdb keeps only in-frame clonotypes and omits some of them. The sample shows more than 100,000 clones, over 75% of them seen only once. The sequenced sample was CD4+ or CD8+ T cells sorted from blood, obtained in a trial of the OX40 agonist ivuxolimab. These receptors were obtained from an adult with an advanced solid tumor such as melanoma, head and neck, liver or kidney cancer.

The chain is built from TRBV11-2 and TRBJ2-3; D ambiguous. This CDR3 contains 15 residues. Per the germline V gene, CDR1 is SGHAT and CDR2 is FQNNGV. Trimming shortened V by 1 base and J by 0 bases, and 8 bases separated the two germline ends. In DNA, the CDR3 is TGTGCCAGCAGCTTAGGGGTTACTAGCACAGATACGCAGTATTTT. Encoded protein: CASSLGVTSTDTQYF.

The chain has TRBV9 and TRBJ1-2, with no clear D. This CDR3 contains 13 residues. Germline CDR1 reads SGDLS; CDR2 reads YYNGEE. The V end lost 3 bases, the J end lost 5 bases, and 11 bases lay between the germline ends. In DNA, the CDR3 is TGTGCCAGCAGCGCCGACGGCCCATATGGCTACACCTTC. Translating it yields CASSADGPYGYTF.

The rearrangement joins TRBV29-1 to TRBJ1-1, with D possibly being TRBD1 (5 bases). Germline V gene lookup returns CDR1 SQVTM and CDR2 ANQGSEA. The length of the CDR3 is 10 residues. Trimming stripped 4 bases from V and 11 bases from J, with 11 bases between. The CDR3 region has the DNA TGCAGCGTTGGGGGGAATGGGGCTTTCTTT. Encoded protein: CSVGGNGAFF.

The V gene is TRBV2, the J gene TRBJ2-4; perhaps TRBD2 as D (7 bases). V lost 7 bases, J lost 0 bases, and 13 bases lay in between. This CDR3 has 15 amino acids. Looked up from germline, CDR1 is SNHLY and CDR2 is FYNNEI. This chain's CDR3 is CASKSRGGAKNIQYF. The CDR3 DNA follows: TGTGCCAGCAAGTCGAGGGGGGGAGCCAAAAACATTCAGTACTTC.

The rearrangement joins TRBV7-9 to TRBJ2-5, with D perhaps assigned TRBD1 or TRBD2 (5 bases each). The germline CDR1 and CDR2 sequences are SEHNR and FQNEAQ (reference sequence). Deletions cut 5 bases from V and 4 bases from J, with 11 bases between. CDR3 length: 13 amino acids. DNA of the CDR3: TGTGCCAGCAGCCGGGACCCGCCAGAGACCCAGTACTTC. This codes for CASSRDPPETQYF.

The chain links TRBV6-1 to TRBJ2-7, with TRBD1 as a possible D gene (5 bases). V was cut by 4 bases and J by 3 bases, with 13 bases left in between. There are 14 residues in the CDR3. Germline lookup yields CDR1 MNHNS and CDR2 SASEGT. The CDR3 sequence is CASSAPTVIYEQYF. CDR3 coding DNA: TGTGCCAGCAGTGCCCCGACAGTCATCTACGAGCAGTACTTC.